This T cell receptor beta chain stems from a study of blood T cell repertoires in COVID-19. As for the study in general: Both acute and convalescent COVID-19 samples were obtained from the United States, Italy and Spain. Nucleic acid was either cDNA or gDNA, and it came from T cells, B-cell-depleted T cells, or PBMCs.

Source study methods: Estimates of nucleated cell counts were drawn from the amplification of reference gene primers. Profiled with immunoSEQ multiplex PCR; TCRdb holds only in-frame clones, not every one. V and J calls and clone size are as listed in that table; D and trimming were resolved from the DNA. The sample records 150,000 to 200,000 clones, around 79% being singletons. The trim removed 2 bases at V and 10 bases at J, leaving 4 bases unmatched. Germline CDR1 and CDR2: MNHNS and SASEGT. CDR3 length equals 14 residues. The sequence came from a woman between 70 and 85 years old with acute or convalescent COVID-19. The V and J genes are TRBV6-1 and TRBJ1-6; 8 bases align to TRBD1. Sequencing was done on a sample of peripheral blood. The CDR3, as DNA: TGTGCCAGCAGTGAAAGGACAGGGAGCTCACCCCTCCACTTT. It specifies CASSERTGSSPLHF.